These T cell receptor beta chains were read from a single sample in a study of identical twins. TCRdb independently ran MiXCR on the 5' RACE reads; one entry per CDR3 protein. The sample comprises 200,000 to 250,000 distinct CDR3 sequences, about 7.5% of which are singletons, and more than 1.5% rests with the top ten. In addition, the sample was reused for a study of yellow fever vaccine responses in identical twins.

What was sequenced was memory (CD45RO+) T cells sorted from blood. Every receptor here comes from a young woman in good health. CDR3s include the opening cysteine and the closing phenylalanine or tryptophan. The order of the fields is V gene, J gene, D gene, clone size, CDR3 protein, CDR3 DNA. The D gene is left open where the match is weak. Size tells how often a clone was seen (once, few, many) or the class of an expanded clone, and some rows leave it out.

TRBV24-1	TRBJ2-5	TRBD1	few	CATSDPGTGEGETQYF	TGTGCCACCAGTGATCCCGGGACAGGGGAGGGTGAGACCCAGTACTTC
TRBV18	TRBJ2-3	TRBD2	many	CASSPPGLAGTDTQYF	TGTGCCAGCTCACCCCCTGGACTAGCGGGCACAGATACGCAGTATTTT
TRBV3-1	TRBJ1-2	NA	few	CASNGLEGYTF	TGTGCCAGCAATGGGTTGGAAGGCTACACCTTC
TRBV7-2	TRBJ2-5	NA	many	CASSFRGSTQYF	TGTGCCAGCAGCTTTCGGGGGTCGACCCAGTACTTC
TRBV7-2	TRBJ2-7	NA	NA	CASSLVSSSSYEQYF	TGTGCCAGCAGCTTAGTCAGCTCCTCATCCTACGAGCAGTACTTC
TRBV28	TRBJ2-7	NA	many	CATIAVGSTYEQYF	TGTGCCACCATTGCTGTAGGGTCAACCTACGAGCAGTACTTC
TRBV6-5	TRBJ1-6	NA	NA	CASSSTGFSYNSPLHF	TGTGCCAGCAGTTCGACAGGATTCTCCTATAATTCACCCCTCCACTTT
TRBV6-2/TRBV6-3	TRBJ1-5	TRBD1	NA	CASSTGVDSQPQHF	TGTGCCAGCAGCACAGGGGTGGATTCTCAGCCCCAGCATTTT
TRBV7-9	TRBJ2-1	TRBD1	NA	CASRTGTVNNEQFF	TGTGCCAGCAGGACCGGGACAGTCAACAATGAGCAGTTCTTC
TRBV12-3/TRBV12-4	TRBJ2-7	TRBD1	many	CASSLDRGLYEQYF	TGTGCCAGCAGTCTCGACAGGGGGCTCTACGAGCAGTACTTC
TRBV7-2	TRBJ1-6	NA	many	CASSLMGQGGSPLHF	TGTGCCAGCAGCTTAATGGGGCAGGGAGGGTCACCCCTCCACTTT
TRBV6-5	TRBJ2-2	TRBD2	many	CASSSSGLAGTGELFF	TGTGCCAGCAGTTCCTCGGGACTAGCAGGAACCGGGGAGCTGTTTTTT
TRBV27	TRBJ2-1	NA	NA	CASSYRGSGLSYNEQFF	TGTGCCAGCAGTTATAGGGGCTCTGGGTTATCCTACAATGAGCAGTTCTTC
TRBV6-1	TRBJ2-5	TRBD2	few	CASRKGGGGTQYF	TGTGCCAGCAGAAAGGGCGGGGGAGGGACCCAGTACTTC
TRBV5-6	TRBJ2-2	NA	few	CASSFLFGIGTGELFF	TGTGCCAGCAGCTTTTTGTTCGGGATAGGCACCGGGGAGCTGTTTTTT
TRBV20-1	TRBJ2-7	TRBD1	few	CSARHPGQGGYEQYF	TGCAGTGCTAGACACCCGGGACAGGGGGGATACGAGCAGTACTTC
TRBV12-3/TRBV12-4	TRBJ2-3	TRBD2	NA	CACSLVGLAGVGTDTQYF	TGTGCCTGCAGTTTAGTTGGCCTAGCGGGAGTGGGGACAGATACGCAGTATTTT
TRBV6-4	TRBJ2-1	TRBD2	NA	CASRPAKVGLAGSNEQFF	TGTGCCAGCAGACCAGCGAAGGTCGGACTAGCGGGATCAAATGAGCAGTTCTTC
TRBV4-2	TRBJ2-7	NA	few	CASSQRIGQSYEQYF	TGTGCCAGCAGCCAACGGATAGGGCAGAGCTACGAGCAGTACTTC
TRBV12-3/TRBV12-4	TRBJ1-5	TRBD1	many	CASSLGTAAQPQHF	TGTGCCAGCAGCCTCGGGACAGCGGCGCAGCCCCAGCATTTT
TRBV12-3/TRBV12-4	TRBJ2-7	TRBD2	many	CASRRLAGAYEQYF	TGTGCCAGCAGGCGACTAGCGGGGGCCTACGAGCAGTACTTC
TRBV10-2	TRBJ2-7	TRBD1	few	CASLTGGGHEQYF	TGCGCCAGCTTGACAGGGGGCGGCCACGAGCAGTACTTC
TRBV3-1	TRBJ1-1	NA	NA	CASSQAPLGLLGTEAFF	TGTGCCAGCAGCCAAGCCCCTTTAGGGCTACTAGGCACTGAAGCTTTCTTT
TRBV20-1	TRBJ1-3	NA	NA	CSARGEGTGNTIYF	TGCAGTGCTAGAGGAGAAGGGACTGGAAACACCATATATTTT
TRBV7-9	TRBJ2-1	NA	many	CASRRSGAQFF	TGTGCCAGCAGACGAAGCGGAGCTCAGTTCTTC